The 27 T cell receptor beta chains below all came from one sample that was sequenced in a study of control samples from healthy donors and cancer patients. Measured with immunoSEQ multiplex PCR; TCRdb has only the in-frame clones, and not every one. The sample lists fewer than 200,000 clones; almost 90% were seen once. Sequencing was done on a sample of blood. The receptors originated from a woman aged 50 to 65 in good health.

In its sample, this clone was seen once. V gene TRBV7-9 combines with J gene TRBJ2-5; D is perhaps TRBD1 (6 bases). V lost 5 bases and J 2 bases, leaving 15 bases between the germline ends. Germline V CDR1 and CDR2: SEHNR, FQNEAQ (reference sequence). CDR3 size: 15 residues. CDR3 amino acids: CASSLLGATQETQYF. The CDR3 bases are TGTGCCAGCAGCCTCCTGGGGGCGACGCAAGAGACCCAGTACTTC.

The V gene is TRBV7-6, the J gene TRBJ1-1, with D uncertain. There are 16 residues in the CDR3. Between the trimmed V and J ends, which lost 0 bases and 3 bases, there was a span of 14 bases. CDR1 is SGHVS, CDR2 FNYEAQ, per germline. This CDR3 reads CASSLAAVIRDTEAFF. CDR3 nucleotide sequence: TGTGCCAGCAGCTTAGCCGCAGTTATAAGGGACACTGAAGCTTTCTTT.

The chain carries TRBV4-2 and TRBJ2-5; D is undetermined. This CDR3 comprises 15 residues. The germline V and J ends were trimmed by 4 bases and 5 bases, with 17 bases remaining between them. Germline-derived CDR1 and CDR2 are LGHNA and YNFKEQ. This chain's CDR3 is CASSPEELVRETQYF. CDR3 in DNA: TGTGCCAGCAGCCCCGAGGAATTAGTTAGGGAGACCCAGTACTTC.

The rearrangement uses TRBV9 and TRBJ2-3; the match to TRBD2 covers 8 bases. V lost 0 bases to trimming and J lost 6 bases; unmatched junction nucleotides: 12. Germline V lookup: CDR1 SGDLS, CDR2 YYNGEE. This CDR3 region has 17 residues. CDR3: CASSVGGRMEGFDTQYF. In DNA, the CDR3 is TGTGCCAGCAGCGTAGGCGGGAGGATGGAGGGTTTCGATACGCAGTATTTT.

The chain couples TRBV27 to TRBJ1-4; 7 nucleotides agree with TRBD1. The CDR3 length is 13 residues. V gave up 6 bases and J gave up 10 bases; unmatched junction bases: 8. Germline V gives CDR1 MNHEY, CDR2 SMNVEV (reference sequence). CDR3 coding DNA: TGTGCCAGCAGCGACAGGGTAGAAGGAAAACTGTTTTTT. This translates into CASSDRVEGKLFF.

V gene TRBV5-5 combines with J gene TRBJ2-2, with D possibly TRBD2 on 5 matching bases. Germline CDR1 SGHKS, CDR2 YYEKEE (reference sequence). This CDR3 is 15 amino acids long. The V and J ends lost 4 bases and 1 base respectively, with 11 bases between them. The CDR3 DNA follows: TGTGCCAGCAGCGTTGAGGGTAGGAACACCGGGGAGCTGTTTTTT. This gives the protein CASSVEGRNTGELFF. The whole variable domain, filled in from reference TRBV5-5 and TRBJ2-2, reads DAGVTQSPTHLIKTRGQQVTLRCSPISGHKSVSWYQQVLGQGPQFIFQYYEKEERGRGNFPDRFSARQFPNYSSELNVNALLLGDSALYLCASSVEGRNTGELFFGEGSRLTVL.

This chain connects TRBV4-3 to TRBJ2-2, with unresolved D. Germline CDR1 is LGHNA and CDR2 is YSLEER. V was trimmed by 4 bases and J by 0 bases, leaving 9 bases between them. This CDR3 comprises 15 residues. CDR3 sequence: CASSLDGPNTGELFF. The DNA of the CDR3 is TGCGCCAGCAGCCTCGACGGCCCGAACACCGGGGAGCTGTTTTTT.

This chain connects TRBV15 to TRBJ2-3; D is undetermined. From germline, CDR1 is LNHNV and CDR2 YYDKDF (reference sequence). CDR3 length: 15 amino acids. Trimming took off 7 bases at V and 1 base at J, with 15 bases between the two ends. DNA for the CDR3: TGTGCCACCACCGAGAGCACTACCGGCACAGATACGCAGTATTTT. This gives the protein CATTESTTGTDTQYF.

V is TRBV30 and J is TRBJ2-7, with D possibly being TRBD1 (7 bases). The CDR3 is 12 amino acids. V was trimmed by 4 bases and J by 5 bases, leaving 12 bases between them. From germline, CDR1 is GTSNPN and CDR2 SVGIG (reference sequence). The CDR3 sequence: CAWTGRGDEQYF. CDR3 sequence (DNA): TGTGCCTGGACTGGCAGGGGGGACGAGCAGTACTTC.

J is TRBJ2-7 and V is TRBV18; D is unclear. This CDR3 comprises 13 residues. V was shortened by 9 bases and J by 0 bases, with 12 bases between the two germline ends. Germline CDR1 reads KGHSH; CDR2 reads LQKENI. The CDR3 DNA follows: TGTGCCAGTTCGATTGCAGACTCCTACGAGCAGTACTTC. Translating gives CASSIADSYEQYF.

V gene TRBV7-2 combines with J gene TRBJ1-6; possible D gene TRBD1, 5 bases. Germline CDR1 and CDR2: SGHTA and FQGNSA. The CDR3 sequence is 15 residues long. V gave up 5 bases and J gave up 1 base, with 9 bases separating them. The CDR3 protein is CASSPRGSYNSPLHF. CDR3 nucleotides: TGTGCCAGCAGCCCCCGGGGGTCCTATAATTCACCCCTCCACTTT.

The chain employs TRBV7-6 and TRBJ1-6; D possibly corresponds to TRBD1 (5 bases). The CDR3 spans 14 residues. Germline V gene sequence: CDR1 SGHVS, CDR2 FNYEAQ. Trimming left V 0 bases short and J 8 bases short, with 8 bases between. DNA of the CDR3: TGTGCCAGCAGCTTAGCGGACAAGGATTCACCCCTCCACTTT. Translation gives CASSLADKDSPLHF.

This chain uses TRBV7-9 with TRBJ1-2; 7 positions match TRBD1. CDR3 length: 13 amino acids. Trimming cost V 5 bases and J 5 bases; bases outside gene matches: 5. Germline lookup yields CDR1 SEHNR and CDR2 FQNEAQ (reference sequence). CDR3 sequence reads: CASSPDRWYGYTF. The CDR3 DNA is TGTGCCAGCAGCCCGGACAGGTGGTATGGCTACACCTTC. Using reference TRBV7-9 and TRBJ1-2 for the parts outside the CDR3, the full variable domain is DTGVSQNPRHKITKRGQNVTFRCDPISEHNRLYWYRQTLGQGPEFLTYFQNEAQLEKSRLLSDRFSAERPKGSFSTLEIQRTEQGDSAMYLCASSPDRWYGYTFGSGTRLTVV.

The chain has TRBV28 and TRBJ1-4, with 8 bases identical to TRBD1. Trimming cost V 4 bases and J 8 bases; bases outside gene matches: 12. Germline CDR1 and CDR2: MDHEN and SYDVKM. The CDR3 is 16 amino acids. The CDR3 reads CASSSVSGQVGEKLFF. For the CDR3, the DNA is TGTGCCAGCAGTTCAGTCTCGGGACAGGTGGGGGAAAAACTGTTTTTT.

Of note for this clone: A read error may produce the germline difference seen at one junction end. This chain connects TRBV7-9 to TRBJ2-5, with TRBD2 identical over 14 bases. In germline, CDR1 is SEHNR, CDR2 FQNEAQ (reference sequence). The length of the CDR3 is 18 residues. The CDR3 loop reads CASSLIGLAGGVRESQYF. CDR3 DNA sequence: TGTGCCAGCAGCTTAATCGGACTAGCGGGGGGCGTAAGAGAGTCCCAGTACTTC.

A few counts support this clone. V and J are TRBV11-2 and TRBJ1-2; 7 bases are a match to TRBD1. The germline V gene encodes CDR1 SGHAT and CDR2 FQNNGV. The CDR3 length is 14 residues. V shed 1 base, J shed 8 bases, and the junction held 7 bases outside the gene matches. CDR3 in amino acids: CASSLVLAGGGYTF. CDR3 in DNA: TGTGCCAGCAGCTTAGTATTAGCAGGGGGAGGCTACACCTTC.

The gene calls are TRBV5-1 and TRBJ1-5; D unresolved. Looked up from germline, CDR1 is SGHRS and CDR2 is YFSETQ. The CDR3 covers 13 residues. V lost 4 bases to trimming and J lost 3 bases, with 8 bases between them. The CDR3 DNA is TGCGCCAGCAGCGGCGGGGACAATCAGCCCCAGCATTTT. As protein: CASSGGDNQPQHF.

The CDR3 nucleotides read TGTGCCAGCAGCTTGAAAGATAAGGAGGGGTCTGAAGCTTTCTTT. This codes for CASSLKDKEGSEAFF. The chain couples TRBV5-8 to TRBJ1-1; TRBD1 is a possible D gene (5 bases). Trimming took off 1 base at V and 6 bases at J, with 16 bases between the two ends. This CDR3 contains 15 residues. Per germline, CDR1 SGHTS and CDR2 YDEGEE.

The chain has TRBV5-1 and TRBJ2-7, with D possibly being TRBD2 (5 bases). This CDR3 is built from 14 residues. The germline V gene encodes CDR1 SGHRS and CDR2 YFSETQ. The V end was cut by 4 bases, the J end by 2 bases, with 13 bases between. The CDR3 DNA follows: TGCGCCAGCAGCCCCCTAGCCGACACCTACGAGCAGTACTTC. The encoded protein is CASSPLADTYEQYF.

V is TRBV6-1 and J is TRBJ2-1; tentatively, D is TRBD1 or TRBD2 (5 bases each). The germline gives CDR1 MNHNS, CDR2 SASEGT. Trimming cost V 3 bases and J 2 bases, with 8 bases left between them. There are 14 residues in the CDR3. CDR3: CASSEGETYNEQFF. CDR3 in DNA: TGTGCCAGCAGTGAGGGGGAGACCTACAATGAGCAGTTCTTC.

The V and J genes are TRBV9 and TRBJ2-1; tentative D call: TRBD2 (6 bases). The germline V gene has CDR1 SGDLS and CDR2 YYNGEE. The V and J ends lost 1 base and 2 bases respectively, with 7 bases between them. This CDR3 is 14 amino acids long. The CDR3 DNA is TGTGCCAGCAGCGTACCGGGAGCCTACAATGAGCAGTTCTTC. This codes for CASSVPGAYNEQFF.

The gene calls are TRBV3-1 (or the pseudogene TRBV3-2) and TRBJ2-3, with 9 positions matching TRBD2. CDR1 is LGHDT, CDR2 YNNKEL, per germline (reference sequence). This CDR3 has 16 amino acids. V lost 2 bases to trimming and J lost 7 bases; unmatched junction nucleotides: 10. DNA for the CDR3: TGTGCCAGCAGCCAAAGCGGGGGGATTCCCTACAATACGCAGTATTTT. As protein: CASSQSGGIPYNTQYF.

This chain links TRBV2 with TRBJ2-2; D is possibly TRBD1 (5 bases). V lost 7 bases and J 1 base, leaving 10 bases between the germline ends. Germline V gene sequence: CDR1 SNHLY, CDR2 FYNNEI. The CDR3 consists of 14 residues. The CDR3, as DNA: TGTGCCAGCAACAAACAGGTGAACACCGGGGAGCTGTTTTTT. Translating it yields CASNKQVNTGELFF.

The genes are TRBV10-3 and TRBJ2-3; 8 bases align to TRBD1. The V gene end was trimmed by 10 bases and the J gene end by 1 base; junction bases not matched to a gene: 10. The CDR3 totals 15 residues. CDR1 is ENHRY, CDR2 SYGVKD, per germline. CDR3 in DNA: TGTGCCACCCGAGACGGACAGGGTGGCACAGATACGCAGTATTTT. This codes for CATRDGQGGTDTQYF.

This chain links TRBV10-3 with TRBJ2-7, with TRBD1 matching 8 bases. CDR1 ENHRY and CDR2 SYGVKD come from the germline V gene. V dropped 2 bases and J dropped 3; count of bases not matched to a gene: 0. The CDR3 totals 13 residues. Written as DNA, the CDR3 is TGTGCCATCAGTGAGACAGGGGGCTACGAGCAGTACTTC. It specifies CAISETGGYEQYF.

This chain connects TRBV28 to TRBJ1-1; 7 bases align to TRBD1. Germline V gene sequence: CDR1 MDHEN, CDR2 SYDVKM. The CDR3 has 14 amino acids. V shed 7 bases and J 1 base; nucleotides not matched to a gene: 6. The CDR3 nucleotides read TGTGCCAGCAATAGACAGGGTAGGAACACTGAAGCTTTCTTT. It is translated as CASNRQGRNTEAFF.

The gene calls are TRBV11-2 and TRBJ1-4; D uncertain. The V end lost 0 bases, the J end lost 8 bases, and 10 bases lay between the germline ends. The germline V gene has CDR1 SGHAT and CDR2 FQNNGV. This CDR3 is 14 amino acids long. CDR3 in amino acids: CASSLELVAEKLFF. For the CDR3, the DNA is TGTGCCAGCAGCTTAGAGCTGGTAGCCGAAAAACTGTTTTTT.